Listed here are 22 T cell receptor beta chains from one sample, sequenced in a study of CD8 T cells in ankylosing spondylitis. TCRdb reprocessed the 5' RACE reads with MiXCR, giving one entry per CDR3 protein. The table includes roughly 240,000 distinct CDR3 sequences, 8% to 9% detected once. The source material was blood, either unsorted or a sorted T cell fraction (not recorded which). Every receptor here comes from a female donor with ankylosing spondylitis or in good health (not recorded which).

There are many counts of this clonotype. The chain combines TRBV7-2 with TRBJ2-2, with a weak D call TRBD2 (6 bases). Germline V gene data show CDR1 as SGHTA and CDR2 as FQGNSA. V lost 3 bases, J lost 7 bases, and 15 bases lay in between. This CDR3 spans 15 amino acids. CDR3 sequence reads: CASSFRWGESGELFF. CDR3 DNA sequence: TGTGCCAGCAGCTTTCGATGGGGGGAGAGCGGGGAGCTGTTTTTT.

Many counts were recorded for this clonotype. J is TRBJ1-3 and V is TRBV4-3; possible D gene TRBD1, 6 bases. The CDR3 is made up of 17 amino acids. V was cut by 0 bases and J by 3 bases, with 15 bases left in between. Germline loops: CDR1 LGHNA, CDR2 YSLEER. CDR3 nucleotide sequence: TGCGCCAGCAGCCAAGATCTAGGGGTCAGGGGTGGAAACACCATATATTTT. Amino acid sequence: CASSQDLGVRGGNTIYF.

Many counts were recorded for this clonotype. The chain uses TRBV5-1 and TRBJ2-2, with TRBD1 as a possible D gene (6 bases). This CDR3 has 15 residues. Per the germline V gene, CDR1 is SGHRS and CDR2 is YFSETQ. Trimming cost V 0 bases and J 7 bases, with 13 bases left between them. This CDR3 is CASSLVQGTIGELFF. CDR3 sequence (DNA): TGCGCCAGCAGCTTGGTCCAGGGGACAATCGGGGAGCTGTTTTTT.

This clonotype was picked up a small number of times. The genes are TRBV18 and TRBJ1-1; D uncertain. Germline-derived CDR1 and CDR2 are KGHSH and LQKENI. Trimming removed 2 bases at V and 3 bases at J, with 7 bases between. CDR3 size: 13 residues. CDR3 region: CASSPDGYTEAFF. CDR3 bases: TGTGCCAGCTCACCAGACGGATACACTGAAGCTTTCTTT. The whole variable domain, filled in from reference TRBV18 and TRBJ1-1, reads NAGVMQNPRHLVRRRGQEARLRCSPMKGHSHVYWYRQLPEEGLKFMVYLQKENIIDESGMPKERFSAEFPKEGPSILRIQQVVRGDSAAYFCASSPDGYTEAFFGQGTRLTVV.

A remark on this clonotype: This may arise from a read error, as a much more abundant clone is one base away. The chain uses TRBV7-2 and TRBJ2-7; 7 bases line up with TRBD1. The CDR3 consists of 15 residues. V was pared by 4 bases and J by 6 bases, with 12 bases of the junction left unmatched. The V gene's germline CDR1 is SGHTA and CDR2 FQGNSA. This CDR3 is CASSSRTGDTCEQYF. For the CDR3, the DNA is TGTGCCAGCAGCTCTCGGACAGGAGACACCTGCGAGCAGTACTTC.

This clonotype was picked up many times. The CDR3 loop is CASSLYPTGKNTEAFF. As DNA, the CDR3 is TGTGCCAGCAGCCTATATCCTACAGGAAAGAACACTGAAGCTTTCTTT. This chain connects TRBV6-2 or TRBV6-3 to TRBJ1-1; a possible D gene is TRBD1 (5 bases). Germline loops: CDR1 MNHEY, CDR2 SVGEGT. Trimming took 6 bases from V and 1 from J, leaving 18 bases between them. The CDR3 spans 16 residues.

The sample holds many counts of this clonotype. V and J are TRBV5-1 and TRBJ2-1; D not certain. In germline, CDR1 is SGHRS, CDR2 YFSETQ. The V end lost 6 bases, the J end lost 0 bases, and 22 bases lay between the germline ends. This CDR3 contains 18 residues. The CDR3 sequence is CASTPSGGSQSSYNEQFF. The DNA of the CDR3 is TGCGCCAGCACTCCGTCGGGCGGTTCTCAGAGCTCCTACAATGAGCAGTTCTTC.

This clonotype was picked up many times. This chain joins TRBV6-2 or TRBV6-3 and TRBJ2-1; 7 bases are a match to TRBD1. The V and J ends lost 4 bases and 0 bases, in that order; junction bases with no gene match: 6. Germline V gene sequence: CDR1 MNHEY, CDR2 SVGEGT. The CDR3 consists of 16 residues. The CDR3 coding sequence is TGTGCCAGCAGTTCAACCCCAGGGGGCTCCTACAATGAGCAGTTCTTC. Protein: CASSSTPGGSYNEQFF.

Turning to this clonotype: Since a much larger clone is just one base distant, this may be a read error. It is likely a read error, because the conserved phenylalanine at the end of the CDR3 is missing. The J gene is TRBJ2-4, the V gene TRBV4-2; TRBD2 aligns across 7 bases. Germline loops: CDR1 LGHNA, CDR2 YNFKEQ. The V segment lost 0 bases and the J segment 0 bases; nucleotides outside the gene matches: 8. The CDR3 loop spans 18 amino acids. CDR3 region: CASSQEGTGGVAKNIQYL. The CDR3 DNA reads as TGTGCCAGCAGCCAAGAAGGGACTGGGGGGGTAGCCAAAAACATTCAGTACCTC.

This clonotype has ten or more counts. The chain carries TRBV12-3 or TRBV12-4 and TRBJ1-3, with D possibly TRBD1 on 5 matching bases. V was cut by 3 bases and J by 0 bases, with 6 bases left in between. This CDR3 has 14 residues. This chain's CDR3 is CASSLTVSGNTIYF. DNA for the CDR3: TGTGCCAGCAGTTTGACAGTCTCTGGAAACACCATATATTTT.

The table lists this clonotype with many counts. The chain uses TRBV18 and TRBJ1-1; D unresolved. The CDR3 is 14 amino acids. Trimming stripped 6 bases from V and 1 base from J, with 12 bases between. The germline CDR1 and CDR2 sequences are KGHSH and LQKENI. CDR3 nucleotides: TGTGCCAGCTCGCCGGGCCCAGGGAACACTGAAGCTTTCTTT. It is translated as CASSPGPGNTEAFF. Filled out from reference TRBV18 and TRBJ1-1, the complete variable domain reads NAGVMQNPRHLVRRRGQEARLRCSPMKGHSHVYWYRQLPEEGLKFMVYLQKENIIDESGMPKERFSAEFPKEGPSILRIQQVVRGDSAAYFCASSPGPGNTEAFFGQGTRLTVV.

V gene TRBV7-2 combines with J gene TRBJ2-3; 7 bases align to TRBD2. Germline CDR1 is SGHTA and CDR2 is FQGNSA. Germline trimming cut 0 bases from V and 2 bases from J; bases unmatched to any gene: 17. The CDR3 has 20 amino acids. The CDR3 sequence is CASSLAAGALLGPHTDTQYF. As DNA, the CDR3 is TGTGCCAGCAGCTTAGCGGCGGGAGCACTCCTGGGGCCGCACACAGATACGCAGTATTTT.

This clonotype was picked up many times. The chain has TRBV10-3 and TRBJ2-5; D may be TRBD1 (6 bases). The CDR3 consists of 14 residues. V was pared by 5 bases and J by 3 bases, with 13 bases between. Germline loops: CDR1 ENHRY, CDR2 SYGVKD. In DNA form, the CDR3 reads TGTGCCATCAGTCCGGCGACAGGAAAAGAGACCCAGTACTTC. This encodes CAISPATGKETQYF.

The sample holds many counts of this clonotype. This chain uses TRBV4-3 with TRBJ1-2; D unclear. The germline gives CDR1 LGHNA, CDR2 YSLEER. The germline V and J ends were trimmed by 1 base and 1 base, with 7 bases remaining between them. This CDR3 comprises 14 residues. The CDR3 sequence: CASSQGVINYGYTF. CDR3 sequence (DNA): TGCGCCAGCAGCCAAGGGGTCATTAACTATGGCTACACCTTC.

This clonotype was recorded many times. The J gene is TRBJ2-1, the V gene TRBV3-1; the D gene is possibly TRBD2 (5 bases). Germline V gene data show CDR1 as LGHDT and CDR2 as YNNKEL (reference sequence). V was pared by 7 bases and J by 2 bases, with 9 bases between. The CDR3 spans 13 residues. CDR3 loop: CASMSGAYNEQFF. Here the CDR3 DNA reads TGTGCCAGCATGAGCGGAGCCTACAATGAGCAGTTCTTC.

This clonotype was recorded many times. V usage is TRBV20-1 and J usage is TRBJ2-3, with D maybe TRBD2 (5 bases). This CDR3 comprises 15 residues. CDR1 and CDR2 from the germline V gene are DFQATT and SNEGSKA (reference sequence). The germline V and J ends were trimmed by 0 bases and 2 bases, with 12 bases remaining between them. The CDR3 coding sequence is TGCAGTGCTAGAGATTACCGGGAACTCACAGATACGCAGTATTTT. Amino acid sequence: CSARDYRELTDTQYF.

This clonotype was seen many times. This chain joins TRBV5-1 and TRBJ2-7; 8 bases fit TRBD1. Germline CDR1 reads SGHRS; CDR2 reads YFSETQ. This CDR3 is 15 amino acids long. V trimming: 4 bases; J trimming: 2 bases; junction bases outside the gene matches: 8. CDR3 region: CASSAGQGFTYEQYF. The CDR3 DNA is TGCGCCAGCAGCGCTGGACAGGGATTTACCTACGAGCAGTACTTC.

This clonotype was observed many times. The chain couples TRBV7-8 to TRBJ2-3; no clear D gene. The CDR3 totals 16 residues. From germline, CDR1 is SGHVS and CDR2 FQNEAQ. Trimming left V 8 bases short and J 2 bases short, with 20 bases between. CDR3 sequence reads: CASPPIQSAHTDTQYF. Here the CDR3 DNA reads TGTGCCAGCCCCCCCATCCAAAGCGCCCACACAGATACGCAGTATTTT.

This clonotype was observed at least ten times. The J gene is TRBJ1-1, the V gene TRBV6-5; D not certain. Trimming left V 2 bases short and J 1 base short, with 8 bases between. The CDR3 totals 14 residues. The germline gives CDR1 MNHEY, CDR2 SVGAGI. The CDR3 sequence is CASSYLGGNTEAFF. Written as DNA, the CDR3 is TGTGCCAGCAGTTACCTCGGCGGGAACACTGAAGCTTTCTTT.

This clonotype was detected many times. This chain links TRBV5-1 with TRBJ2-5; 7 bases map to TRBD1. Germline values: CDR1 SGHRS, CDR2 YFSETQ. The J segment lost 1 base and the V segment lost 2 bases, leaving 5 bases of the junction unmatched. CDR3 length: 15 amino acids. The CDR3 sequence: CASSFGTALQETQYF. In DNA, the CDR3 is TGCGCCAGCAGCTTCGGGACAGCCCTCCAAGAGACCCAGTACTTC.

As concerns this clonotype: This could be a read error, since a much larger clone is one nucleotide away. This chain joins TRBV7-6 and TRBJ2-1; TRBD2 aligns across 8 bases. Per the germline V gene, CDR1 is SGHVS and CDR2 is FNYEAQ. The junction had 9 bases not matched to a gene; V was cut back by 5 bases and J by 12 bases. This CDR3 is built from 13 residues. The CDR3 DNA follows: TGTGCCAGCAGCCGACTAGCGAGCGATGGGCAGTTCTTC. It specifies CASSRLASDGQFF.

This clonotype was seen repeatedly, ten times or more. The chain recombines TRBV10-3 with TRBJ2-1; D is undetermined. With 2 bases removed from V and 7 bases from J, the gap between germline ends came to 18 bases. The germline gives CDR1 ENHRY, CDR2 SYGVKD. This CDR3 spans 16 amino acids. The CDR3 protein is CAISEGATALRNEQFF. CDR3 in DNA: TGTGCCATCAGTGAGGGAGCTACTGCCCTTAGGAATGAGCAGTTCTTC.